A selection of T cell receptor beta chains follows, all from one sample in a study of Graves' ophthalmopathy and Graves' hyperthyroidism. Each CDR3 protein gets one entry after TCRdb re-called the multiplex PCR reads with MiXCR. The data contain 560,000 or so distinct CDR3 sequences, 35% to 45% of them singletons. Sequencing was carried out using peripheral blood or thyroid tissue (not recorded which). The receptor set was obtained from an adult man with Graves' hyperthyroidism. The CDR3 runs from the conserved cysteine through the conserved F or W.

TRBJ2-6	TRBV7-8	CASSKWGQGATGANVLTF
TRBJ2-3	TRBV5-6	CASSLRQDITDTQYF
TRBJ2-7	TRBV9	CASSVEGTSGGEQYF
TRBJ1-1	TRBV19	CASSFPASNTEAFF
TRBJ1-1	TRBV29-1	CSAKRGTGNTEAFF
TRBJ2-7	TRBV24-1	CASSPRPLPYEQYF
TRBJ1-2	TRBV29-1	CSRDRVNGYTF
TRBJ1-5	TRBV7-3	CARGTYSNQPQHF
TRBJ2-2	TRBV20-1	CSARRQSTGELFF
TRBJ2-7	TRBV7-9	CASSVDRVGTDTQYF